The 8 T cell receptor beta chains below come from one sample, sequenced in a study of blood T cell repertoires in COVID-19. Here immunoSEQ multiplex PCR was the method, and the copy in TCRdb shows in-frame clones only, minus some. Among 200,000 to 300,000 clones, 75% to 95% were seen once, and the ten largest hold 2% to 3%. The specimen sequenced was peripheral blood. The source of these receptors is a person aged 18 to 30 with COVID-19, enrolled during active disease.

The chain carries TRBV11-3 and TRBJ1-2; a weak D match, TRBD1 (5 bases). The germline V gene has CDR1 SGHNT and CDR2 YENEEA. Between the trimmed V and J ends, which lost 7 bases and 7 bases, there was a span of 16 bases. The CDR3 is 13 amino acids. The CDR3 region has the DNA TGTGCCAGCATCGAAGGACATTCGGTTGGCTACACCTTC. Translation gives CASIEGHSVGYTF.

The V and J genes are TRBV4-2 and TRBJ2-2, with D perhaps matching TRBD2 (5 bases). V was shortened by 8 bases and J by 0 bases, with 13 bases between the two germline ends. Germline V lookup: CDR1 LGHNA, CDR2 YNFKEQ. The CDR3 extends over 15 amino acids. The CDR3 region has the DNA TGTGCCAGCTCGGATCGAGGGCCGAACACCGGGGAGCTGTTTTTT. This encodes CASSDRGPNTGELFF.

The chain links TRBV20-1 to TRBJ2-1; D gene unclear. Trimming removed 4 bases at V and 8 bases at J, with 9 bases between. Germline CDR1 and CDR2: DFQATT and SNEGSKA (reference sequence). The CDR3 spans 11 residues. This CDR3 is CSAMRSYEQFF. As DNA, the CDR3 is TGCAGTGCTATGCGATCCTATGAGCAGTTCTTC.

The CDR3 here is CASTANRGLAGNTIYF. The CDR3 DNA reads TGCGCCAGCACGGCCAACAGGGGTTTAGCTGGAAACACCATATATTTT. This chain uses TRBV5-1 with TRBJ1-3, with 7 bases that match TRBD1. This CDR3 is 16 amino acids long. With 6 bases clipped from V and 2 bases from J, the junction kept 11 bases outside the gene matches. The germline gives CDR1 SGHRS, CDR2 YFSETQ.

This rearrangement joins TRBV2 to TRBJ2-1; D may be TRBD1 (5 bases). The germline V gene encodes CDR1 SNHLY and CDR2 FYNNEI. The CDR3 is made up of 15 amino acids. Between the trimmed V and J ends, which lost 4 bases and 4 bases, there was a span of 14 bases. The CDR3 sequence is CASSGGLGVYNEQFF. DNA of the CDR3: TGTGCCAGCAGTGGGGGCCTAGGGGTTTACAATGAGCAGTTCTTC.

V gene TRBV6-6 combines with J gene TRBJ2-5, with D possibly TRBD1 on 6 matching bases. Germline CDR1 is MNHNY and CDR2 is SVGAGI (reference sequence). This CDR3 has 13 amino acids. The V end was cut by 6 bases, the J end by 5 bases, with 13 bases between. CDR3 sequence: CASREQGAETQYF. CDR3 in DNA: TGTGCCAGCAGAGAACAGGGAGCCGAGACCCAGTACTTC.

V is TRBV19 and J is TRBJ1-1; D remains ambiguous. Trimming took 3 bases from V and 0 from J, leaving 5 bases between them. The germline V gene has CDR1 LNHDA and CDR2 SQIVND (reference sequence). The CDR3 runs to 13 residues. CDR3 DNA sequence: TGTGCCAGTAGTATTGAGGTGAACACTGAAGCTTTCTTT. Its protein is CASSIEVNTEAFF.

CDR3 protein: CATSRDERENTEAFF. The CDR3 nucleotides read TGTGCCACCAGCAGAGATGAGCGGGAAAACACTGAAGCTTTCTTT. The chain recombines TRBV15 with TRBJ1-1; no reliable D call. The CDR3 is 15 amino acids. V lost 0 bases to trimming and J lost 2 bases, with 10 bases between them. From germline, CDR1 is LNHNV and CDR2 YYDKDF (reference sequence).